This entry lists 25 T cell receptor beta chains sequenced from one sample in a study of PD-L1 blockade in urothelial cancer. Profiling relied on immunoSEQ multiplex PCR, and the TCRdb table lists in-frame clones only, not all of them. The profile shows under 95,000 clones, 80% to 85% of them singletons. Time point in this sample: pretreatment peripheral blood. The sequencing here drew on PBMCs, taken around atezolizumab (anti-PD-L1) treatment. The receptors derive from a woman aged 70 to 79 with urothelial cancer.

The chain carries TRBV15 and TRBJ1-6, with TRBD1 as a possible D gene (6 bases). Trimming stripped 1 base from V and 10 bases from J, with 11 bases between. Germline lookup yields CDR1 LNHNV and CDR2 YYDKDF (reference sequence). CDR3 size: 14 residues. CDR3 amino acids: CATSRAGTSSPLHF. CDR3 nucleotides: TGTGCCACCAGCAGAGCTGGGACAAGCTCACCCCTCCACTTT.

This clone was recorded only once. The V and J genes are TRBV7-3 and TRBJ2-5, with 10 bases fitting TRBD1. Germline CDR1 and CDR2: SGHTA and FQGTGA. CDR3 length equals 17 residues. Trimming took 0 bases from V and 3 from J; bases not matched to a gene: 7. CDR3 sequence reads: CASSLTGTGAVKETQYF. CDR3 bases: TGTGCCAGCAGCTTAACCGGGACAGGGGCGGTAAAAGAGACCCAGTACTTC. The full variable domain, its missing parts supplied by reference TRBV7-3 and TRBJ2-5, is GAGVSQTPSNKVTEKGKYVELRCDPISGHTALYWYRQSLGQGPEFLIYFQGTGAADDSGLPNDRFFAVRPEGSVSTLKIQRTERGDSAVYLCASSLTGTGAVKETQYFGPGTRLLVL.

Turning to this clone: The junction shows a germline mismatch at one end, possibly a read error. Written as DNA, the CDR3 is TGTGCCAGTAGCTACGGGACAACGAACACCGGGGAGCTGTTTTTT. Protein product: CASSYGTTNTGELFF. The chain combines TRBV5-6 with TRBJ2-2, with D maybe TRBD1 (6 bases). The CDR3 loop spans 15 amino acids. CDR1 and CDR2 from the germline V gene are SGHDT and YYEEEE. The full variable domain, in which reference TRBV5-6 and TRBJ2-2 provide the parts outside the CDR3, is DAGVTQSPTHLIKTRGQQVTLRCSPKSGHDTVSWYQQALGQGPQFIFQYYEEEERQRGNFPDRFSGHQFPNYSSELNVNALLLGDSALYLCASSYGTTNTGELFFGEGSRLTVL.

DNA for the CDR3: TGTGCCAGCAGCTTAGATTGGTTGACTAGCGGGAGTTGGAATGAGCAGTTCTTC. Its protein is CASSLDWLTSGSWNEQFF. The chain is built from TRBV11-2 and TRBJ2-1; 12 bases match TRBD2. The ends lost 0 bases at V and 7 bases at J; junction bases unmatched: 10. The CDR3 sequence is 18 residues long. Looked up from germline, CDR1 is SGHAT and CDR2 is FQNNGV. Based on the CDR3 plus reference TRBV11-2 and TRBJ2-1, the full variable domain is EAGVAQSPRYKIIEKRQSVAFWCNPISGHATLYWYQQILGQGPKLLIQFQNNGVVDDSQLPKDRFSAERLKGVDSTLKIQPAKLEDSAVYLCASSLDWLTSGSWNEQFFGPGTRLTVL.

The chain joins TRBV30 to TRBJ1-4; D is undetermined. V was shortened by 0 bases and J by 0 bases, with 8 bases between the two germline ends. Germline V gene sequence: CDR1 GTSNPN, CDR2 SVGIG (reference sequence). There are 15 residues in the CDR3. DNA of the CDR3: TGTGCCTGGAGTGTACAGATCGCAACTAATGAAAAACTGTTTTTT. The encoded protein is CAWSVQIATNEKLFF.

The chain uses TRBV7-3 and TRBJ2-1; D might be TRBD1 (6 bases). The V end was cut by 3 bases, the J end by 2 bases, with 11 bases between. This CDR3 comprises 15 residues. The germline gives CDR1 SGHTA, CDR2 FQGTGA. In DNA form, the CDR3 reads TGTGCCAGCAGCTTGGCCGGGACACCCTACAATGAGCAGTTCTTC. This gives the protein CASSLAGTPYNEQFF.

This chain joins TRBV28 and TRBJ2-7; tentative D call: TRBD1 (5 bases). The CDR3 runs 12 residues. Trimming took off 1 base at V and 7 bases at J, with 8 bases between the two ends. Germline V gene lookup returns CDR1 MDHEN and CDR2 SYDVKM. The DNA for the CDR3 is TGTGCCAGCAGTTTATCACAGGCTGAGCAGTACTTC. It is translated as CASSLSQAEQYF.

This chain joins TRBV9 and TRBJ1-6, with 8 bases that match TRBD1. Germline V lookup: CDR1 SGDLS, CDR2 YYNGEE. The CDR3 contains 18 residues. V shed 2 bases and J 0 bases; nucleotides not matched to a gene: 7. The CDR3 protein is CASSVGETGVSYNSPLHF. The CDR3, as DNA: TGTGCCAGCAGCGTGGGAGAGACAGGGGTCTCCTATAATTCACCCCTCCACTTT.

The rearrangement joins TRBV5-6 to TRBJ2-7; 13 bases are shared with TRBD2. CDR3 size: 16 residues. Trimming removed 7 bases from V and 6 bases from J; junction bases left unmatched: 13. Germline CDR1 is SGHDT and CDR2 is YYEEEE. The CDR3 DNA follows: TGTGCCAGCGGCCACACTAGCGGGAGGGCCGGGGTCGAGCAGTACTTC. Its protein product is CASGHTSGRAGVEQYF.

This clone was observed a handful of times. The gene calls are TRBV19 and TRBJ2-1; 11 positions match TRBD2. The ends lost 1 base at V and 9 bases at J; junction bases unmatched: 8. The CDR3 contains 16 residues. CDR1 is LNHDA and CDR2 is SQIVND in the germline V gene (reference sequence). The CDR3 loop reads CASSIVAGGPGGEQFF. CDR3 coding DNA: TGTGCCAGTAGTATAGTAGCGGGAGGGCCTGGTGGTGAGCAGTTCTTC.

CDR3 bases: TGTGCCACCAGCAGAGATCTTGGGACAGGGGGCTGGAATGAGCAGTTCTTC. Translated: CATSRDLGTGGWNEQFF. The chain uses TRBV15 and TRBJ2-1; 12 bases align to TRBD1. Unmatched junction bases numbered 7, after V lost 0 bases and J lost 7 bases. Germline CDR1 and CDR2: LNHNV and YYDKDF (reference sequence). The CDR3 is 17 amino acids.

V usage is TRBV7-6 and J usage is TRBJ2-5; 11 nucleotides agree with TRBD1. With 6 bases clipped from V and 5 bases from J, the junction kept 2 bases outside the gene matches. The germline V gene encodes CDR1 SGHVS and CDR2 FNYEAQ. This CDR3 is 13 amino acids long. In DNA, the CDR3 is TGTGCCAGCAGTTGGGACAGGGGGGAGACCCAGTACTTC. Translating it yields CASSWDRGETQYF.

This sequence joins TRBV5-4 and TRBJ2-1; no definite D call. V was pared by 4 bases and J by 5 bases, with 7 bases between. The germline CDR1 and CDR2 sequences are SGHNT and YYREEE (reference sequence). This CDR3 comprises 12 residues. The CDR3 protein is CASSPSNNEQFF. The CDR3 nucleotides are TGTGCCAGCAGCCCTAGTAACAATGAGCAGTTCTTC.

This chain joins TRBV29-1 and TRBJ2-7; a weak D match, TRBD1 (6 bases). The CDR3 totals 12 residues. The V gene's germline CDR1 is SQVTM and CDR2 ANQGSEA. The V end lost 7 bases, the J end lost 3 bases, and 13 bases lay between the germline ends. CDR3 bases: TGCAGCGGGACGGGACAACACTACGAGCAGTACTTC. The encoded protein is CSGTGQHYEQYF.

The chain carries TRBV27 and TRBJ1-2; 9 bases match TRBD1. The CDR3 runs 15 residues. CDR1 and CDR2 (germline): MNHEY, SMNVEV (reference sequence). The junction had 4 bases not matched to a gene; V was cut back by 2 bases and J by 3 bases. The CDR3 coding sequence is TGTGCCAGCAGTTTACGGGGACAGGGCTACTATGGCTACACCTTC. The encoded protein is CASSLRGQGYYGYTF.

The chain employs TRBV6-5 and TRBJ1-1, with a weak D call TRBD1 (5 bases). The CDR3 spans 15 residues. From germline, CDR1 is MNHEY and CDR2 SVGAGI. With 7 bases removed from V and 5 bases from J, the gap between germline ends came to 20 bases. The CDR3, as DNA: TGTGCCAGCACAACGGACCGAAGGGGCGGAACTGAAGCTTTCTTT. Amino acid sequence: CASTTDRRGGTEAFF.

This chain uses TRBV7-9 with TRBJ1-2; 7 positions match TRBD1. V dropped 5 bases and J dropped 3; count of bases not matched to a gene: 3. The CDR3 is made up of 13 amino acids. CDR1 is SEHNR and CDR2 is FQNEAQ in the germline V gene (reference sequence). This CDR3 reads CASSPDRDYGYTF. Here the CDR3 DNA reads TGTGCCAGCAGCCCTGACAGGGACTATGGCTACACCTTC.

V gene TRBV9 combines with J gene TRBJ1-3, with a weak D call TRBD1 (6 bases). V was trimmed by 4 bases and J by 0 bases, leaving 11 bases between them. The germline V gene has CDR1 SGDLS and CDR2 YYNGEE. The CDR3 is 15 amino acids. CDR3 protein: CASSQGQLSGNTIYF. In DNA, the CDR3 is TGTGCCAGCAGCCAAGGACAGCTCTCTGGAAACACCATATATTTT.

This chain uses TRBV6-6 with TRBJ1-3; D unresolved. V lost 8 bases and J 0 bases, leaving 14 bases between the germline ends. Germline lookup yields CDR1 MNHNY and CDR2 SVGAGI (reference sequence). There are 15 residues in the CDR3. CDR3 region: CASVAERSSGNTIYF. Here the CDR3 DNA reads TGTGCCAGCGTAGCAGAGCGGAGCTCTGGAAACACCATATATTTT.

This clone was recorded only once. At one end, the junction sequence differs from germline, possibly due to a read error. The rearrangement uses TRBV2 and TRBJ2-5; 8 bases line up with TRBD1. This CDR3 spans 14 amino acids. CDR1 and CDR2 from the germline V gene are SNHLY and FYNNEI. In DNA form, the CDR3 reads TGTGCCAGCAGAGAAGGGACAGGACAAGAGACCCAGTACTTC. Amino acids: CASREGTGQETQYF.

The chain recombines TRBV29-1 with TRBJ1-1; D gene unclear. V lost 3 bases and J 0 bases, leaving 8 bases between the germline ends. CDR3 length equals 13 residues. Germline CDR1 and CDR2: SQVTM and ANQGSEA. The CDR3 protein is CSVDEGMNTEAFF. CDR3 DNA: TGCAGCGTTGATGAGGGCATGAACACTGAAGCTTTCTTT.

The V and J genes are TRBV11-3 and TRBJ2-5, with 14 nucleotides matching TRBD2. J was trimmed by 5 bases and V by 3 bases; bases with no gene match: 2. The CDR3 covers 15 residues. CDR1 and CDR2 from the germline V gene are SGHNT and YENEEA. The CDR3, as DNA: TGTGCCAGCAGCTTGGGACTAGCGGGGGTTGAGACCCAGTACTTC. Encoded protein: CASSLGLAGVETQYF.

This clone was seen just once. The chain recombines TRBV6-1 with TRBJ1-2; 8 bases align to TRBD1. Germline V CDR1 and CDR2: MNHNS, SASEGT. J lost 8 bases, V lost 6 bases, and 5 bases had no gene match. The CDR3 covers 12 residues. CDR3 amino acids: CASRMDREGYTF. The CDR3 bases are TGTGCCAGCAGGATGGACAGGGAAGGCTACACCTTC.

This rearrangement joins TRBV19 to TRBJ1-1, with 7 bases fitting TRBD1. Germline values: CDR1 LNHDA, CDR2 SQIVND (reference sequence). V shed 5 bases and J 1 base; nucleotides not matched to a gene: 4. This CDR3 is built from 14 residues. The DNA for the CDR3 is TGTGCCAGTAGTCTTCGGACAGGGAACACTGAAGCTTTCTTT. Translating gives CASSLRTGNTEAFF.

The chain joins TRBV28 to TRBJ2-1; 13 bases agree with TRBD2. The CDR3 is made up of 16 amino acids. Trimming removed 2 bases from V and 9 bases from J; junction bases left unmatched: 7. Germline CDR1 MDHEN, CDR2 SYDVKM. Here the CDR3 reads CASSLELLAGGGEQFF. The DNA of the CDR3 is TGTGCCAGCAGTTTAGAGTTACTAGCGGGAGGGGGTGAGCAGTTCTTC. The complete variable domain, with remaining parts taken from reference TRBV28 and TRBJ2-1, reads DVKVTQSSRYLVKRTGEKVFLECVQDMDHENMFWYRQDPGLGLRLIYFSYDVKMKEKGDIPEGYSVSREKKERFSLILESASTNQTSMYLCASSLELLAGGGEQFFGPGTRLTVL.